This entry concerns a single T cell receptor (beta chain). Antigen unknown. 60 Vbeta and 13 Jbeta primers were used in PCR. Libraries were prepared by immunoSEQ multiplex PCR; TCRdb keeps only in-frame clonotypes and omits some of them. There are some 150,000 clones in the sample; around three quarters occur only once, and about 2.1% lies in the top ten. The data stem from a study of cytomegalovirus exposure and HLA in healthy donors. The CDR3 is 11 amino acids. Trimming removed 2 bases at V and 12 bases at J, with 9 bases between. Germline CDR1 is SGHRS and CDR2 is YFSETQ. General study findings and limits: Across donors, most TCRs were seen rarely, yet some public ones were widespread.

The V and J genes are TRBV5-1 and TRBJ2-1; D unclear. Material for sequencing was PBMCs. The sequence came from a woman under 40 in good health and CMV-seropositive. The CDR3 loop is CASSFKEMQFF. The CDR3 nucleotides are TGCGCCAGCAGCTTCAAGGAGATGCAGTTCTTC.